The next 26 T cell receptor beta chains were all read from a single sample in a study of T cell clonotyping in hematopoietic cell transplantation. TCRdb's table, derived via immunoSEQ multiplex PCR, lists solely in-frame clones and lacks some. Among roughly 11,000 clones listed, roughly 89% were seen once. The source was PBMCs, collected 100 days after allogeneic stem cell transplant. The receptors here all came from a female patient in her 60s who had an allogeneic stem cell transplant from an unrelated donor, so the T cells may come from the graft donor. Some clones in this sample may be carry-over from other donors' samples.

The genes are TRBV25-1 and TRBJ2-1; 8 bases agree with TRBD2. The CDR3 loop spans 15 amino acids. The V gene end was trimmed by 4 bases and the J gene end by 5 bases; junction bases not matched to a gene: 7. CDR1 is MGHDK and CDR2 is SYGVNS in the germline V gene. DNA for the CDR3: TGTGCCAGCAGTGGGCCCAGCGGGAGACACAATGAGCAGTTCTTC. This encodes CASSGPSGRHNEQFF. Full variable domain (missing parts from reference TRBV25-1 and TRBJ2-1): EADIYQTPRYLVIGTGKKITLECSQTMGHDKMYWYQQDPGMELHLIHYSYGVNSTEKGDLSSESTVSRIRTEHFPLTLESARPSHTSQYLCASSGPSGRHNEQFFGPGTRLTVL.

The chain recombines TRBV27 with TRBJ2-2, with TRBD2 matching over 14 bases. This CDR3 is 17 amino acids long. Germline CDR1 reads MNHEY; CDR2 reads SMNVEV (reference sequence). Unmatched junction bases numbered 5, after V lost 4 bases and J lost 4 bases. The CDR3 coding sequence is TGTGCCAGCAGTTCCTCCGGACTAGCGGGGGGCACCGGGGAGCTGTTTTTT. Translated: CASSSSGLAGGTGELFF.

The chain employs TRBV6-5 and TRBJ1-5, with 8 bases identical to TRBD1. The V segment lost 5 bases and the J segment 4 bases; nucleotides outside the gene matches: 4. CDR3 length: 14 residues. Germline assignment: CDR1 MNHEY and CDR2 SVGAGI. The CDR3 DNA sequence: TGTGCCAGCAGTCCAGGGGGCGCGAATCAGCCCCAGCATTTT. Residues: CASSPGGANQPQHF.

The chain joins TRBV6-5 to TRBJ2-1; 9 bases line up with TRBD1. V was pared by 5 bases and J by 5 bases, with 7 bases of the junction left unmatched. The CDR3 runs to 15 residues. CDR1 MNHEY and CDR2 SVGAGI come from the germline V gene. In nucleotides, the CDR3 is TGTGCCAGCAGTCACCGGGACAGGGTTAACAATGAGCAGTTCTTC. Encoded protein: CASSHRDRVNNEQFF.

The chain has TRBV27 and TRBJ2-1, with 12 bases fitting TRBD2. CDR3 length equals 17 residues. CDR1 and CDR2 (germline): MNHEY, SMNVEV (reference sequence). With V trimmed by 5 bases and J by 3 bases, 8 bases remained unmatched. CDR3 sequence (DNA): TGTGCCAGCAGTCAACAACGGACTAGCGGGAACTACAATGAGCAGTTCTTC. It is translated as CASSQQRTSGNYNEQFF.

The chain is built from TRBV9 and TRBJ2-2; 7 bases align to TRBD2. V lost 4 bases, J lost 3 bases, and 18 bases stayed unmatched. Germline CDR1 SGDLS, CDR2 YYNGEE. CDR3 length equals 19 residues. The CDR3 DNA reads TGTGCCAGCAGCCTATCAACAAAAGCCGGGAGGAGGGACACCGGGGAGCTGTTTTTT. Protein sequence: CASSLSTKAGRRDTGELFF.

CDR3 region: CASSNGENHEQYF. As DNA, the CDR3 is TGTGCCAGCAGCAACGGGGAGAACCACGAGCAGTACTTC. The gene calls are TRBV21-1 and TRBJ2-7; the tabulated D call, TRBD2, remains unverified against the DNA. TRBV21-1 represents a pseudogene. This CDR3 is built from 13 residues.

This chain joins TRBV20-1 and TRBJ2-3, with a weak D call TRBD2 (6 bases). The ends were cut back, 7 bases at V and 6 bases at J, with 11 bases in the middle. The CDR3 is 11 residues long. Germline V CDR1 and CDR2: DFQATT, SNEGSKA (reference sequence). As DNA, the CDR3 is TGCAGTGTAGGGAGCGGGGATACGCAGTATTTT. This gives the protein CSVGSGDTQYF.

The chain has TRBV7-8 and TRBJ2-7; D could derive from TRBD1 or TRBD2 (5 bases each). This CDR3 has 13 residues. Germline V CDR1 and CDR2: SGHVS, FQNEAQ. Trimming shortened V by 4 bases and J by 6 bases, and 13 bases separated the two germline ends. The CDR3 here is CASSSTIGTEQYF. The CDR3 nucleotides read TGTGCCAGCAGCTCCACCATCGGGACCGAGCAGTACTTC.

This sequence joins TRBV4-3 and TRBJ1-2, with D tentatively TRBD1 (6 bases). V was cut by 4 bases and J by 13 bases, with 28 bases left in between. CDR3 length equals 16 residues. CDR1 is LGHNA and CDR2 is YSLEER in the germline V gene. The CDR3 here is CASSPARYGGEIDGTF. The CDR3 nucleotides are TGCGCCAGCAGCCCAGCCCGGTACGGGGGCGAAATTGACGGCACCTTC.

Sample share makes this clone large. For the CDR3, the DNA is TGCAGCGTCCCGATGGACACCGGGGAGCTGTTTTTT. Protein product: CSVPMDTGELFF. This chain connects TRBV29-1 to TRBJ2-2; the D is unclear. Trimming stripped 6 bases from V and 3 bases from J, with 8 bases between. Germline values: CDR1 SQVTM, CDR2 ANQGSEA. This CDR3 comprises 12 residues.

This chain connects TRBV29-1 to TRBJ2-7; 8 nucleotides line up with TRBD1. V dropped 6 bases and J dropped 2; count of bases not matched to a gene: 6. CDR1 is SQVTM, CDR2 ANQGSEA, per germline. The CDR3 has 13 amino acids. The chain's CDR3 is CSVSGGQTYEQYF. The DNA for the CDR3 is TGCAGCGTCTCAGGGGGCCAAACCTACGAGCAGTACTTC.

The chain uses TRBV14 and TRBJ2-7; 13 bases fit TRBD2. Germline V gene data show CDR1 as SGHDN and CDR2 as FVKESK. The V segment lost 2 bases and the J segment 4 bases; nucleotides outside the gene matches: 2. This CDR3 is 15 amino acids long. CDR3 bases: TGTGCCAGCAGCCAATGGACTAGCGGGAGATACGAGCAGTACTTC. Translated: CASSQWTSGRYEQYF.

The V and J genes are TRBV29-1 and TRBJ2-2; TRBD2 is a possible D gene (5 bases). V was trimmed by 0 bases and J by 5 bases, leaving 7 bases between them. Germline values: CDR1 SQVTM, CDR2 ANQGSEA. The CDR3 is 13 residues long. CDR3 coding DNA: TGCAGCGTTGAAGATCGAGGGACCGGGGAGCTGTTTTTT. Its protein is CSVEDRGTGELFF.

The J gene is TRBJ1-2, the V gene TRBV14; weak D call: TRBD1 (5 bases). The ends were cut back, 4 bases at V and 4 bases at J, with 13 bases in the middle. Germline lookup yields CDR1 SGHDN and CDR2 FVKESK. This CDR3 contains 14 residues. As DNA, the CDR3 is TGTGCCAGCAGCCCAAGCAGGGTCCTCTATGGCTACACCTTC. This translates into CASSPSRVLYGYTF.

The CDR3 region is CASSQGPSGNADTQYF. The CDR3 DNA reads as TGCGCCAGCAGCCAAGGGCCTAGCGGGAATGCAGATACGCAGTATTTT. The J gene is TRBJ2-3, the V gene TRBV4-3; TRBD2 agrees at 9 bases. CDR1 and CDR2 from the germline V gene are LGHNA and YSLEER. Losses at the gene ends were 1 base for V and 4 bases for J; bases not matched to a gene: 6. CDR3 length: 16 residues.

The chain recombines TRBV4-1 with TRBJ2-7; 7 bases are shared with TRBD2. V lost 5 bases, J lost 2 bases, and 12 bases stayed unmatched. CDR1 MGHRA and CDR2 YSYEKL come from the germline V gene. This CDR3 region has 16 residues. The CDR3 coding sequence is TGCGCCAGCAGCGATTTAGCCGGCGGGAGACCCTACGAGCAGTACTTC. It codes for CASSDLAGGRPYEQYF.

The chain couples TRBV30 to TRBJ2-2, with D possibly TRBD1 on 5 matching bases. Germline values: CDR1 GTSNPN, CDR2 SVGIG (reference sequence). This CDR3 has 12 residues. V was clipped by 1 base and J by 5 bases, with 5 bases between them. As DNA, the CDR3 is TGTGCCTGGAGTGAGGGGACCGGGGAGCTGTTTTTT. Translating it yields CAWSEGTGELFF.

The chain joins TRBV5-8 to TRBJ2-1; unclear D gene. Germline CDR1 SGHTS, CDR2 YDEGEE. Deletions cut 0 bases from V and 2 bases from J, with 9 bases between. The CDR3 is 15 amino acids. CDR3 sequence reads: CASSLVGQTYNEQFF. CDR3 bases: TGTGCCAGCAGCTTGGTTGGGCAGACCTACAATGAGCAGTTCTTC.

The CDR3 coding sequence is TGTGCCAGTAGTATAGGTCGGGGGGGGACTGAAGCTTTCTTT. It yields the protein CASSIGRGGTEAFF. The rearrangement links TRBV19 to TRBJ1-1; possible D gene TRBD1, 5 bases. Germline assignment: CDR1 LNHDA and CDR2 SQIVND (reference sequence). The CDR3 consists of 14 residues. V was clipped by 1 base and J by 5 bases, with 11 bases between them.

The gene calls are TRBV9 and TRBJ2-7, with D unclear. In germline, CDR1 is SGDLS, CDR2 YYNGEE. The CDR3 contains 12 residues. V shed 3 bases and J shed 2 bases, with 6 bases lying between them. The CDR3 loop reads CASSDTTYEQYV. The CDR3 DNA reads TGTGCCAGCAGCGACACTACCTACGAGCAGTACGTC.

The chain joins TRBV28 to TRBJ2-7; D unclear. Germline CDR1 MDHEN, CDR2 SYDVKM. Trimming shortened V by 4 bases and J by 6 bases, and 13 bases separated the two germline ends. CDR3 size: 13 residues. The CDR3 region has the DNA TGTGCCAGCAGTTCACGGGCCCTACTCGAGCAGTACTTC. As protein: CASSSRALLEQYF.

The rearrangement joins TRBV6-5 to TRBJ1-2; D ambiguous. This CDR3 comprises 14 residues. CDR1 and CDR2 from the germline V gene are MNHEY and SVGAGI. V lost 6 bases and J 4 bases, leaving 15 bases between the germline ends. The CDR3 sequence: CASSPHTDGYGYTF. The CDR3 bases are TGTGCCAGCAGCCCCCATACAGACGGCTATGGCTACACCTTC.

The J gene is TRBJ1-2, the V gene TRBV7-9; TRBD1 matches at 10 bases. Per the germline V gene, CDR1 is SEHNR and CDR2 is FQNEAQ (reference sequence). This CDR3 contains 13 residues. V lost 2 bases to trimming and J lost 13 bases; unmatched junction nucleotides: 7. The CDR3 coding sequence is TGTGCCAGCAGCTTACCGGGACAGGGGAGTCGCACCTTC. Its translation is CASSLPGQGSRTF.

This chain connects TRBV19 to TRBJ1-5; D is undetermined. The germline V gene encodes CDR1 LNHDA and CDR2 SQIVND (reference sequence). Trimming pared 6 bases from V and 11 bases from J, leaving 17 bases between. The CDR3 consists of 13 residues. The CDR3 DNA follows: TGTGCCAGTAGCCCATATCTCCCTAGGGCCCAGCATTTT. Translation: CASSPYLPRAQHF.

This rearrangement joins TRBV7-2 to TRBJ2-7, with D perhaps being TRBD1 or TRBD2 (6 bases each). The germline CDR1 and CDR2 sequences are SGHTA and FQGNSA. CDR3 length: 15 amino acids. The V end was cut by 2 bases, the J end by 0 bases, with 11 bases between. This chain's CDR3 is CASSLTGGPSYEQYF. In DNA form, the CDR3 reads TGTGCCAGCAGCTTAACCGGGGGCCCCTCCTACGAGCAGTACTTC. Full variable domain (missing parts from reference TRBV7-2 and TRBJ2-7): GAGVSQSPSNKVTEKGKDVELRCDPISGHTALYWYRQSLGQGLEFLIYFQGNSAPDKSGLPSDRFSAERTGGSVSTLTIQRTQQEDSAVYLCASSLTGGPSYEQYFGPGTRLTVT.